The clone carrying this T cell receptor (beta chain) has just a few counts. What it binds is unknown. This CDR3 has 14 amino acids. V dropped 4 bases and J dropped 4 bases, with 14 bases sitting between them. Germline V gives CDR1 LNHDA, CDR2 SQIVND (reference sequence). The sample comes from a study of response to subunit inactivated influenza vaccine. Study observations and caveats: The study's authors posited that every seasonal influenza vaccination enlists few new T cells.

In TCRdb, the RT-PCR reads were re-called with MiXCR into one record per CDR3 protein. Of about 500,000 distinct CDR3 sequences in the sample, 15% to 20% were seen once. This receptor was taken from a man in his fifties or sixties who received an inactivated influenza vaccine. The specimen was CD4+ T cells sorted from PBMCs, collected roughly 24 months after vaccination. The chain links TRBV19 to TRBJ2-7; TRBD2 might be the D (5 bases). In DNA form, the CDR3 reads TGTGCCAGTAGTACAGGACTTTACTTATACGAGCAGTACTTC. Its protein is CASSTGLYLYEQYF.